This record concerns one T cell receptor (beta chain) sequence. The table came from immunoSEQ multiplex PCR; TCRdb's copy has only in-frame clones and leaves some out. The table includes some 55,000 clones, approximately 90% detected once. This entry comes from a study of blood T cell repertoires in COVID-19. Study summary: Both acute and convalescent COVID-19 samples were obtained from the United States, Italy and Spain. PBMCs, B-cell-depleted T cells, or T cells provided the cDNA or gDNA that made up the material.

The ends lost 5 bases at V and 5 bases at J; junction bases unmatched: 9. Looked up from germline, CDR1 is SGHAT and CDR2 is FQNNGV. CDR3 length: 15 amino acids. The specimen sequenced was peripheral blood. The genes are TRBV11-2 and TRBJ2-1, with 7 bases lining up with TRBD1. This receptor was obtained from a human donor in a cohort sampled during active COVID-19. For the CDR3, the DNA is TGTGCCAGCAGCCCCCGCATGGGGACAGACAATGAGCAGTTCTTC. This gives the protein CASSPRMGTDNEQFF.